The rows below give T cell receptor beta chains drawn from one sample of a study of T cells after yellow fever vaccination. TCRdb fed the 5' RACE reads into MiXCR, producing one record per CDR3 protein. The data contain 350,000 to 550,000 distinct CDR3 sequences, over 15% of them singletons. The sequencing here drew on PBMCs, taken before the yellow fever booster vaccination. Every receptor here comes from a man aged 18 to 29 who received the YFV17D yellow fever vaccine. CDR3s leave out the opening cysteine and the closing phenylalanine or tryptophan. D genes are given only for firm matches.

j_gene,v_gene,d_gene,CDR3aa
TRBJ1-3,TRBV28,.,ASTFSVGNTIY
TRBJ2-2,TRBV6-2/TRBV6-3,TRBD2,ASTRERVRTGELF
TRBJ1-1,TRBV27,.,ASSFELNTEAF
TRBJ2-7,TRBV6-6,TRBD1,ASRTGGAVEQY
TRBJ1-4,TRBV29-1,.,SHSGDNEKLF
TRBJ2-3,TRBV20-1,.,SARERISDTQY
TRBJ2-2,TRBV7-6,TRBD1,ASSNWRTGGTGELF
TRBJ2-3,TRBV7-9,.,ASSFRGVSSTDTQY
TRBJ2-4,TRBV7-9,.,ASSESGSGGIQY
TRBJ2-2,TRBV5-1,TRBD2,ASSPAGGSGELF
TRBJ1-2,TRBV29-1,TRBD1,SVVTGASLRYT
TRBJ2-5,TRBV6-5,.,ASRVGEETQY
TRBJ2-1,TRBV6-5,TRBD1,ASSQTGAPYNEQF
TRBJ2-7,TRBV10-1,TRBD1,ASSRDRVGEQY
TRBJ2-3,TRBV6-4,.,ASSAFGRTDTQY
TRBJ2-1,TRBV7-9,.,ASSLVGWPEQF
TRBJ2-7,TRBV5-4,TRBD1,ASSLPGTGTYEQY
TRBJ2-5,TRBV7-7,.,ASSLEAKGGTQY
TRBJ2-3,TRBV7-3,.,ASSRTGVLGTDTQY
TRBJ2-1,TRBV5-1,.,ASSLAEFSYNEQF
TRBJ1-1,TRBV29-1,.,SVGGQVRPNTEAF
TRBJ1-1,TRBV9,.,ASSVGSNTEAF
TRBJ1-2,TRBV5-1,.,ASSLPGHREGYT
TRBJ2-3,TRBV4-3,.,ASSQAIRSGTDTQY
TRBJ2-3,TRBV6-6,TRBD1,ASSYKTGGNRDTQY
TRBJ2-3,TRBV3-1,.,ASSQRGGDTQY
TRBJ2-3,TRBV20-1,TRBD2,SARDHGGAPDTQY
TRBJ2-3,TRBV4-3,.,ASSQDRQGTDTQY
TRBJ1-3,TRBV7-9,.,ASSIGTVSGNTIY
TRBJ2-7,TRBV4-3,TRBD2,ASSRLAGATYEQY
TRBJ1-5,TRBV7-9,.,ASSSTGGQPQH
TRBJ1-2,TRBV4-1,.,ASSQVAGPYGYT
TRBJ1-4,TRBV25-1,TRBD1,ASSAGQGRWLF
TRBJ1-5,TRBV5-1,.,ASSLEGGASNQPQH
TRBJ1-1,TRBV7-9,TRBD1,ASSLGDRAASEAF
TRBJ2-4,TRBV6-5,.,VSSYSGNEDIQY
TRBJ1-6,TRBV5-1,TRBD1,ASSPATGRPLGSPLH
TRBJ2-7,TRBV27,TRBD1,ASRPTGHYEQY
TRBJ1-4,TRBV11-2,.,ASSTVRKNREKLF
TRBJ1-1,TRBV7-6,.,ASSLGTRHSENTEAF
TRBJ2-2,TRBV20-1,TRBD2,SAAGTSGFYTGELF
TRBJ1-2,TRBV18,.,ASSPPDSSGWYGYT
TRBJ1-1,TRBV4-1,TRBD1,ASSQDLLGRGRNTEAF
TRBJ2-3,TRBV18,TRBD2,ASSPLGTSGEYTQY
TRBJ1-5,TRBV7-2,.,ASSLYVLQPQH
TRBJ2-3,TRBV20-1,.,SARTSLWKDTQY